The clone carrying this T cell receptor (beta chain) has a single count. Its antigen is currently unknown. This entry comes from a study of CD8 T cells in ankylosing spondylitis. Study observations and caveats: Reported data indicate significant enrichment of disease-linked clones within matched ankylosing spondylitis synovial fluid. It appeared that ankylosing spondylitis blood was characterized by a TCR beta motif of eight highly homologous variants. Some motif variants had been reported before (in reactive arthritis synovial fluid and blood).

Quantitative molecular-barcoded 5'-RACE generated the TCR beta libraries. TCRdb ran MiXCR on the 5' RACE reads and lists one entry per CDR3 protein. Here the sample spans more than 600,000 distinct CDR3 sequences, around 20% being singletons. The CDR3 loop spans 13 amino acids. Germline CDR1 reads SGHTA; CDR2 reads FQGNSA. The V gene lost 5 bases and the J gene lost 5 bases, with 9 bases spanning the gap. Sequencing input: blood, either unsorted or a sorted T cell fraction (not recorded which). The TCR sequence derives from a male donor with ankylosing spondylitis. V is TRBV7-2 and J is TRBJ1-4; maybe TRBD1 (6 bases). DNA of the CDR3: TGTGCCAGCAGCCAGGGGTGGAATGAAAAACTGTTTTTT. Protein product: CASSQGWNEKLFF.